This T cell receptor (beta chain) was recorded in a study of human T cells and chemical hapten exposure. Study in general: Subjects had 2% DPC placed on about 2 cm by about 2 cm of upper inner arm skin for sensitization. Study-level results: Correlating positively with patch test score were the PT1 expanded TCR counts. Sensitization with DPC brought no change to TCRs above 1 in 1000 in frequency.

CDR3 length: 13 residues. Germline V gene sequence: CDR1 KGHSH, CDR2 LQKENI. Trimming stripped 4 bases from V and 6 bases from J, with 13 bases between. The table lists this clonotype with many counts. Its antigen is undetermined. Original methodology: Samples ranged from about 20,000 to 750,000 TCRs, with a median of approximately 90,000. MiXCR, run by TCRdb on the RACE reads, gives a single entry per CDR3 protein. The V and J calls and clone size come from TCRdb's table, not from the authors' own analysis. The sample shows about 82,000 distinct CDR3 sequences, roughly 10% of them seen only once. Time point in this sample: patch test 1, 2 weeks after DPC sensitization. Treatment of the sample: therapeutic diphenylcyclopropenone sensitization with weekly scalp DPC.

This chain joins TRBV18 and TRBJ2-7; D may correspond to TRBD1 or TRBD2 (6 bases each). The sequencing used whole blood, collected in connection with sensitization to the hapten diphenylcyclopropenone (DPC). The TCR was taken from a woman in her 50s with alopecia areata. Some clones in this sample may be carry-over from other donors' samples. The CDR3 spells CASSQRQEGEQYF. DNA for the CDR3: TGTGCCAGCTCACAACGACAGGAGGGCGAGCAGTACTTC.